The entry below describes one TCR beta chain. Antigen unknown. This sample is drawn from a study of OX40 agonist ivuxolimab in advanced cancers. Study at large: Partial responses were recorded for three patients, including one with hepatocellular carcinoma and two with cutaneous melanoma. General observations from the study: Antigens targeted by the expanded peripheral T cells were not determined.

J was trimmed by 0 bases and V by 3 bases; bases with no gene match: 11. The CDR3 sequence is 18 residues long. Germline V CDR1 and CDR2: LNHDA, SQIVND (reference sequence). The assay was immunoSEQ multiplex PCR, and TCRdb's table has in-frame clones only and misses some. The sample has approximately 76,000 clones, around nine tenths seen once. This sequence joins TRBV19 and TRBJ2-7; 10 bases line up with TRBD2. Sequenced here: CD4+ or CD8+ T cells sorted from blood, sampled in a trial of the OX40 agonist ivuxolimab. This TCR derives from an adult with an advanced solid tumor such as melanoma, head and neck, liver or kidney cancer. The CDR3, as DNA: TGTGCCAGTAGTATCGGACTAGCGGATCATCAGAGCTCCTACGAGCAGTACTTC. It is translated as CASSIGLADHQSSYEQYF. The full variable domain, its missing parts supplied by reference TRBV19 and TRBJ2-7, is DGGITQSPKYLFRKEGQNVTLSCEQNLNHDAMYWYRQDPGQGLRLIYYSQIVNDFQKGDIAEGYSVSREKKESFPLTVTSAQKNPTAFYLCASSIGLADHQSSYEQYFGPGTRLTVT.